This is a list of T cell receptor beta chains from one sample in a study of T cells after posttransplantation cyclophosphamide. Profiled with immunoSEQ multiplex PCR; TCRdb holds only in-frame clones, not every one. Of roughly 30,000 clones in the sample, 75% to 95% were seen once. Sequencing input: naive CD4+ T cells sorted from blood. These receptors all stem from a man between 25 and 39 years old in good health and a related stem cell transplant donor. Each CDR3 is given with its conserved first and last residue. Each record gives: CDR3 length, D gene, J gene, clone size, V gene, CDR3 DNA, CDR3 protein. D genes are given only for firm matches. Some rows have no size entry. The others give once, few or many, or a class for an expanded clone.

15 | TRBD2 | TRBJ2-5 | . | TRBV7-9 | TGTGCCAGCAGCTTACAGGGGATTAGCGGGGGAACCCAGTACTTC | CASSLQGISGGTQYF
13 | TRBD1 | TRBJ2-3 | . | TRBV11-3 | TGTGCCAGCAGCTCACAGGGGATAGATACGCAGTATTTT | CASSSQGIDTQYF
15 | . | TRBJ2-7 | . | TRBV11-2 | TGTGCCAGCAGCGACGACCCGCTTCCGGGGAACGAGCAGTACTTC | CASSDDPLPGNEQYF
14 | . | TRBJ1-4 | few | TRBV15 | TGTGCCACCAGAAGTGCACAGGGAGAGGAAAAACTGTTTTTT | CATRSAQGEEKLFF
14 | . | TRBJ1-5 | . | TRBV28 | TGTGCCAGCAGTTTGGGGAGTAGCAATCAGCCCCAGCATTTT | CASSLGSSNQPQHF
18 | TRBD1 | TRBJ1-6 | . | TRBV6-1 | TGTGCCAGCAGTGAGAGGACAGGGCAAAGCTCCTATAATTCACCCCTCCACTTT | CASSERTGQSSYNSPLHF
17 | . | TRBJ1-1 | once | TRBV7-9 | TGTGCCAGCAGCTTTTCGGGTACGACGGTCGGTAGGACTGAAGCTTTCTTT | CASSFSGTTVGRTEAFF
14 | . | TRBJ1-1 | . | TRBV19 | TGTGCCAGTAGTCCAGGTCGGCGGAACACTGAAGCTTTCTTT | CASSPGRRNTEAFF
13 | . | TRBJ2-1 | . | TRBV5-6 | TGTGCCAGCAGGTATTACAGGAGCAATGAGCAGTTCTTC | CASRYYRSNEQFF
11 | . | TRBJ1-2 | . | TRBV9 | TGTGCCAGCAGCTCGGAGAATGGCTACACCTTC | CASSSENGYTF
17 | TRBD2 | TRBJ2-4 | . | TRBV2 | TGTGCCAGCAGTGAGGCATTAGCGGGGGCTTTGAGGAACATTCAGTACTTC | CASSEALAGALRNIQYF
15 | . | TRBJ2-2 | . | TRBV7-3 | TGTGCCAGCAGCTTAGGCAGGGGTATCACCGGGGAGCTGTTTTTT | CASSLGRGITGELFF
17 | TRBD1 | TRBJ2-6 | . | TRBV27 | TGTGCCAGCAGTGTTCTCACAGGGGGCGCTGGGGCCAACGTCCTGACTTTC | CASSVLTGGAGANVLTF
19 | . | TRBJ1-6 | . | TRBV2 | TGTGCCAGCAGTGAAGGTCCCTTTGGGGGGGCGACTGCCAGTTCACCCCTCCACTTT | CASSEGPFGGATASSPLHF
14 | TRBD1 | TRBJ2-7 | . | TRBV19 | TGTGCCAGTAGCCCCCCGGGACAGGGACACGAGCAGTACTTC | CASSPPGQGHEQYF
13 | . | TRBJ2-7 | . | TRBV6-5 | TGTGCCAGCAGTCGCCTTGCGGCCTACGAGCAGTACTTC | CASSRLAAYEQYF
18 | TRBD1 | TRBJ1-2 | once | TRBV7-9 | TGTGCCAGCAGCTTAGGCGGGACAGGGGGCCTTAGCTCCTATGGCTACACCTTC | CASSLGGTGGLSSYGYTF
18 | TRBD1 | TRBJ2-6 | . | TRBV9 | TGTGCCAGCAGTCAACCGGGACAGGGGTTCACTGGGGCCAACGTCCTGACTTTC | CASSQPGQGFTGANVLTF
11 | . | TRBJ1-4 | . | TRBV7-9 | TGTGCCAGCGGCCTGGGGGGGGAACTGTTTTTT | CASGLGGELFF
9 | . | TRBJ1-6 | few | TRBV6-1 | TGTGCCTTATCTTCACCCCTCCACTTT | CALSSPLHF
12 | . | TRBJ2-1 | . | TRBV7-8 | TGTGCCAGCAGCTTAGGGACTACAGAGGAGTTCTTC | CASSLGTTEEFF
16 | TRBD1 | TRBJ1-1 | . | TRBV18 | TGTGCCAGCTCACTCAACAGGGGGTTTATAGACACTGAAGCTTTCTTT | CASSLNRGFIDTEAFF
14 | TRBD1 | TRBJ2-5 | . | TRBV5-4 | TGTGCCAGCAGCGATATACAGGGGCAAGAGACCCAGTACTTC | CASSDIQGQETQYF
14 | . | TRBJ2-7 | . | TRBV11-2 | TGTGCCAGCAGCTTAGAAGGGGCTTCCTACGAGCAGTACTTC | CASSLEGASYEQYF
14 | . | TRBJ2-5 | . | TRBV5-4 | TGTGCCAGCAGCTCTGGACTTAACCAAGAGACCCAGTACTTC | CASSSGLNQETQYF
15 | TRBD2 | TRBJ2-7 | . | TRBV5-5 | TGTGCCAGCAGCCCGATAGGGCGGGGGTTATACGAGCAGTACTTC | CASSPIGRGLYEQYF
13 | TRBD1 | TRBJ1-3 | few | TRBV6-5 | TGTGCCAGCAGTGGACAGGGAACAAACACCATATATTTT | CASSGQGTNTIYF
18 | TRBD1 | TRBJ2-5 | once | TRBV6-7 | TGTGCCAGCAGTTACTCGATAGGGGACAGGGGGCGAGGAGAGACCCAGTACTTC | CASSYSIGDRGRGETQYF
14 | TRBD1 | TRBJ2-7 | . | TRBV6-5 | TGTGCCAGCAGTAGGGGGACAGCCTTTTACGAGCAGTACTTC | CASSRGTAFYEQYF
11 | . | TRBJ2-1 | . | TRBV29-1 | TGCAGCGTTGGGACTGCCAATGAGCAGTTCTTC | CSVGTANEQFF
15 | . | TRBJ2-2 | . | TRBV6-6 | TGTGCCAGCAGTTCCGGCGGGGTGGTGGACGGGGAGCTGTTTTTT | CASSSGGVVDGELFF
11 | TRBD1 | TRBJ2-7 | . | TRBV2 | TGTGCCAGCAGTGTCAGGGGGCCCTTGATCTTC | CASSVRGPLIF
13 | TRBD2 | TRBJ2-1 | . | TRBV29-1 | TGCAGCGTTGCAGCGGGGACCTACAATGAGCAGTTCTTC | CSVAAGTYNEQFF
14 | . | TRBJ1-3 | . | TRBV19 | TGTGCCAGTAGTGCTATGGTCTCTGGAAACACCATATATTTT | CASSAMVSGNTIYF
14 | TRBD1 | TRBJ2-7 | . | TRBV9 | TGTGCCAGCAGCGCCCGGACAGGAACCTACGAGCAGTACTTC | CASSARTGTYEQYF
16 | TRBD2 | TRBJ2-7 | . | TRBV7-8 | TGTGCCAGCAGCCTTAAAGAAACTAGCGGGGCCCACGAGCAGTACTTC | CASSLKETSGAHEQYF
16 | . | TRBJ1-3 | . | TRBV9 | TGTGCCAGCAGCGTAGGCCCAGGGCTGGCTGGAAACACCATATATTTT | CASSVGPGLAGNTIYF
16 | . | TRBJ2-7 | . | TRBV12-2 | TGTGCAAGTCGCACCCCGCCCGGGACAGGGTCCTACGAGCAGTACTTC | CASRTPPGTGSYEQYF
17 | TRBD1 | TRBJ1-4 | . | TRBV9 | TGTGCCAGCAGCGGCTTGGGACAGGGGTACGATGGCGAAAAACTGTTTTTT | CASSGLGQGYDGEKLFF
15 | . | TRBJ1-2 | . | TRBV19 | TGTGCCAGTAGTATCCCGGGTAGCCCTCCTGGTGGCTACACCTTC | CASSIPGSPPGGYTF
12 | TRBD1 | TRBJ1-5 | . | TRBV28 | TGTGCCATCGTGACAGGGCCAGGGCCCCAGCATTTT | CAIVTGPGPQHF
16 | . | TRBJ1-6 | . | TRBV6-5 | TGTGCCAGCAGTTACTCACAGGGAAGAGGTAATTCACCCCTCCACTTT | CASSYSQGRGNSPLHF
18 | . | TRBJ2-7 | . | TRBV14 | TGTGCCAGCAGCCAAGAATCCCGCTTTGGCCGGGAAAACTACGAGCAGTACTTC | CASSQESRFGRENYEQYF
13 | . | TRBJ1-1 | . | TRBV11-3 | TGTGCCAGCAGCCTAGGTCGGAACACTGAAGCTTTCTTT | CASSLGRNTEAFF
18 | TRBD2 | TRBJ2-3 | . | TRBV19 | TGTGCCAGTAGTATGGGTAGCGGGCCGTTCTCTAGCACAGATACGCAGTATTTT | CASSMGSGPFSSTDTQYF